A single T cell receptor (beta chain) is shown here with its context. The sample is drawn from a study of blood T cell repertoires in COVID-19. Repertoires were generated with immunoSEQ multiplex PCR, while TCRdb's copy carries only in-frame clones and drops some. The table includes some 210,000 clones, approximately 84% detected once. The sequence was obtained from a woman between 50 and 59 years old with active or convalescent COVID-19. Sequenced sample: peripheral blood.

The CDR3 DNA sequence: TGTGCCAGCAGCGCCGCTAGCGGCTCCTACAATGAGCAGTTCTTC. It is translated as CASSAASGSYNEQFF. This chain connects TRBV2 to TRBJ2-1; TRBD2 matches 7 bases. CDR3 size: 15 residues. Germline V gene lookup returns CDR1 SNHLY and CDR2 FYNNEI. J gave up 0 bases and V 6 bases, and 5 bases lay outside the gene matches.